Following are 2 T cell receptor beta chains from one sample sequenced in a study of cytomegalovirus exposure and HLA in healthy donors. Assay used: immunoSEQ multiplex PCR; TCRdb lists only in-frame clones, some missing. The sample contains some 220,000 clones, 90% to 95% of which appear only once. Input material: PBMCs. Receptors originate from a woman between 18 and 29 years old in good health and CMV-seronegative.

The chain couples TRBV14 to TRBJ1-6; D is unclear. The CDR3 loop spans 13 amino acids. The germline V gene has CDR1 SGHDN and CDR2 FVKESK. V lost 1 base and J lost 8, with 6 bases in between. In nucleotides, the CDR3 is TGTGCCAGCAGCCAAGTCCGGGATTCACCCCTCCACTTT. Protein sequence: CASSQVRDSPLHF.

The chain couples TRBV19 to TRBJ2-1; D is possibly TRBD2 (6 bases). The V and J ends lost 5 bases and 9 bases respectively, with 17 bases between them. This CDR3 has 14 amino acids. The germline CDR1 and CDR2 sequences are LNHDA and SQIVND (reference sequence). CDR3 in amino acids: CASSPPSGAGEQFF. The CDR3 DNA reads TGTGCCAGTAGTCCCCCGAGTGGAGCGGGTGAGCAGTTCTTC.